One sample yielded the 26 T cell receptor beta chains listed below, sequenced in a study of human T cells and chemical hapten exposure. The time point here: patch test 1, 2 weeks after DPC sensitization. Treatment given: therapeutic diphenylcyclopropenone sensitization with weekly scalp DPC. TCRdb ran MiXCR on the RACE reads and lists one entry per CDR3 protein. The profile covers roughly 360,000 distinct CDR3 sequences, with more than 4.5% appearing a single time and approximately 2.5% taken by the ten largest. The specimen comprised whole blood, sampled in connection with sensitization to the hapten diphenylcyclopropenone (DPC). The receptors derive from a woman aged 50 to 60 with alopecia areata. Some clones in this sample may be carry-over from other donors' samples.

Notes on this clonotype: At one end, the junction sequence differs from germline, possibly due to a read error. The chain carries TRBV3-1 and TRBJ2-6; D uncertain. The length of the CDR3 is 12 residues. CDR1 and CDR2 (germline): LGHDT, YNNKEL (reference sequence). The CDR3 coding sequence is TGTGCCAGCAGCCATTCGGGCGACCCCTTATCTTTC. As protein: CASSHSGDPLSF. Combining the CDR3 with reference TRBV3-1 and TRBJ2-6 gives the whole variable domain DTAVSQTPKYLVTQMGNDKSIKCEQNLGHDTMYWYKQDSKKFLKIMFSYNNKELIINETVPNRFSPKSPDKAHLNLHINSLELGDSAVYFCASSHSGDPLSFGAGSRLTVL.

This clonotype has at least ten counts. The genes are TRBV20-1 and TRBJ1-1; D remains unclear. The CDR3 loop spans 11 amino acids. The ends were cut back, 4 bases at V and 7 bases at J, with 10 bases in the middle. Germline lookup yields CDR1 DFQATT and CDR2 SNEGSKA (reference sequence). CDR3 bases: TGCAGTGCTATGAAAGAGAGTGAAGCTTTCTTT. This sequence encodes CSAMKESEAFF.

This clonotype was detected a few times. The chain has TRBV28 and TRBJ2-7, with a weak D call TRBD1 (5 bases). V was shortened by 5 bases and J by 1 base, with 15 bases between the two germline ends. Germline assignment: CDR1 MDHEN and CDR2 SYDVKM. This CDR3 contains 15 residues. CDR3 loop: CASSETVLVSYEQYF. CDR3 bases: TGTGCCAGCAGTGAGACAGTTTTAGTTTCCTACGAGCAGTACTTC.

This clonotype has a handful of counts. The chain employs TRBV5-1 and TRBJ2-5, with 12 bases matching TRBD1. Trimming removed 2 bases from V and 5 bases from J; junction bases left unmatched: 7. Looked up from germline, CDR1 is SGHRS and CDR2 is YFSETQ. The CDR3 is 16 amino acids. As DNA, the CDR3 is TGCGCCAGCAGCTTCCGGGACAGGGGGCTAGCGGAGACCCAGTACTTC. Encoded protein: CASSFRDRGLAETQYF.

This clonotype was seen repeatedly, ten times or more. This chain links TRBV12-5 with TRBJ2-3; 7 bases are a match to TRBD2. The CDR3 extends over 16 amino acids. Germline V gene lookup returns CDR1 LGHNT and CDR2 FRNRAP. Trimming removed 0 bases from V and 2 bases from J; junction bases left unmatched: 5. The CDR3 reads CASGLVAGDSTDTQYF. The CDR3 nucleotides are TGTGCTAGTGGTTTGGTCGCGGGAGATTCCACAGATACGCAGTATTTT. The full variable domain, with the rest looked up from reference TRBV12-5 and TRBJ2-3, is DARVTQTPRHKVTEMGQEVTMRCQPILGHNTVFWYRQTMMQGLELLAYFRNRAPLDDSGMPKDRFSAEMPDATLATLKIQPSEPRDSAVYFCASGLVAGDSTDTQYFGPGTRLTVL.

This clonotype was seen many times. The rearrangement joins TRBV20-1 to TRBJ2-7; TRBD1 is a possible D gene (6 bases). The CDR3 is 15 residues long. V was pared by 1 base and J by 0 bases, with 13 bases between. CDR1 is DFQATT, CDR2 SNEGSKA, per germline (reference sequence). The CDR3 DNA sequence: TGCAGTGCTAGAGGGGGGCGCCTGAGCTCCTACGAGCAGTACTTC. It specifies CSARGGRLSSYEQYF.

This clonotype has just a few counts. One end of the junction fails to match germline, which may point to a read error. The chain employs TRBV29-1 and TRBJ1-2, with D unresolved. Germline V CDR1 and CDR2: SQVTM, ANQGSEA. The CDR3 covers 9 residues. The chain's CDR3 is CSVEGGYTF. For the CDR3, the DNA is TGCAGCGTGGAAGGGGGCTACACCTTC. Looking up the rest from reference TRBV29-1 and TRBJ1-2 gives the full variable domain: SAVISQKPSRDICQRGTSLTIQCQVDSQVTMMFWYRQQPGQSLTLIATANQGSEATYESGFVIDKFPISRPNLTFSTLTVSNMSPEDSSIYLCSVEGGYTFGSGTRLTVV.

The sample holds many counts of this clonotype. The CDR3 is CASSIRRGSTDTQYF. DNA for the CDR3: TGTGCCAGTAGTATTCGGCGGGGGAGCACAGATACGCAGTATTTT. V is TRBV19 and J is TRBJ2-3; 7 bases match TRBD2. Germline V CDR1 and CDR2: LNHDA, SQIVND (reference sequence). The CDR3 has 15 amino acids. V trimming: 3 bases; J trimming: 0 bases; junction bases outside the gene matches: 3.

This clonotype turned up a few times. The rearrangement uses TRBV6-5 and TRBJ2-3, with D maybe TRBD2 (7 bases). Trimming stripped 0 bases from V and 11 bases from J, with 18 bases between. The CDR3 loop spans 15 amino acids. CDR1 MNHEY and CDR2 SVGAGI come from the germline V gene. The DNA of the CDR3 is TGTGCCAGCAGTTACTCGAGCGTTGGGGGGGCGGTGCAGTATTTT. As protein: CASSYSSVGGAVQYF.

This clonotype showed up many times. This chain uses TRBV7-3 with TRBJ2-5, with 7 nucleotides matching TRBD1. Germline values: CDR1 SGHTA, CDR2 FQGTGA. V gave up 3 bases and J gave up 1 base; unmatched junction bases: 5. This CDR3 contains 15 residues. This CDR3 reads CASSFSGQVQETQYF. The DNA of the CDR3 is TGTGCCAGCAGCTTTTCCGGACAGGTCCAAGAGACCCAGTACTTC.

The chain joins TRBV12-5 to TRBJ1-1; the D is unclear. The V gene lost 0 bases and the J gene lost 2 bases, with 10 bases spanning the gap. There are 15 residues in the CDR3. Germline assignment: CDR1 LGHNT and CDR2 FRNRAP. The CDR3, as DNA: TGTGCTAGTGGTTTGGTACTGGGCAGAAACACTGAAGCTTTCTTT. It yields the protein CASGLVLGRNTEAFF.

This clonotype was observed many times. The chain combines TRBV23-1 with TRBJ1-5, with TRBD1 identical over 8 bases. TRBV23-1 is designated an ORF whose function remains uncertain. J was trimmed by 2 bases and V by 11 bases; bases with no gene match: 14. There are 16 residues in the CDR3. The CDR3 reads CALEDRESYGNQPQHF. In DNA form, the CDR3 reads TGCGCCCTCGAGGACAGGGAGTCGTATGGCAATCAGCCCCAGCATTTT.

This clonotype was counted many times. The chain is built from TRBV10-3 and TRBJ2-1, with 11 bases aligning to TRBD2. Looked up from germline, CDR1 is ENHRY and CDR2 is SYGVKD. Unmatched junction bases numbered 9, after V lost 6 bases and J lost 5 bases. CDR3 length: 16 residues. This CDR3 is CAISLRLAGNNNEQFF. The CDR3 coding sequence is TGTGCCATCAGCCTCCGACTAGCGGGAAACAACAATGAGCAGTTCTTC.

This chain joins TRBV20-1 and TRBJ2-7; 9 bases match TRBD2. The CDR3 runs 19 residues. From germline, CDR1 is DFQATT and CDR2 SNEGSKA (reference sequence). The V segment lost 3 bases and the J segment 0 bases; nucleotides outside the gene matches: 18. The CDR3 sequence: CSASLPSGVNVPHSYEQYF. DNA for the CDR3: TGCAGTGCTAGTCTCCCTAGCGGGGTAAATGTGCCCCACTCCTACGAGCAGTACTTC.

The V and J genes are TRBV2 and TRBJ2-3; D might be TRBD1 (5 bases). Trimming left V 10 bases short and J 0 bases short, with 20 bases between. Germline CDR1 and CDR2: SNHLY and FYNNEI. This CDR3 has 16 amino acids. As DNA, the CDR3 is TGTGCCAAACGGTACGACAGTTTCGGCAGCACAGATACGCAGTATTTT. Translated: CAKRYDSFGSTDTQYF.

This clonotype came up many times. V usage is TRBV11-2 and J usage is TRBJ1-1; maybe TRBD1 (6 bases). Germline V gives CDR1 SGHAT, CDR2 FQNNGV. Trimming removed 9 bases at V and 1 base at J, with 15 bases between. The CDR3 contains 14 residues. CDR3 in amino acids: CASSPGVANTEAFF. The CDR3 DNA follows: TGTGCCAGTTCGCCAGGGGTCGCGAACACTGAAGCTTTCTTT. Drawing the rest from reference TRBV11-2 and TRBJ1-1, the complete variable domain is EAGVAQSPRYKIIEKRQSVAFWCNPISGHATLYWYQQILGQGPKLLIQFQNNGVVDDSQLPKDRFSAERLKGVDSTLKIQPAKLEDSAVYLCASSPGVANTEAFFGQGTRLTVV.

This clonotype has at least ten counts. The chain carries TRBV6-5 and TRBJ2-3; 10 bases line up with TRBD2. Looked up from germline, CDR1 is MNHEY and CDR2 is SVGAGI. This CDR3 comprises 15 residues. Trimming at V came to 2 bases and at J to 5 bases, leaving 4 bases not matched to a gene. This chain's CDR3 is CASSYEREGRDTQYF. The CDR3 DNA reads as TGTGCCAGCAGTTACGAGCGGGAGGGCCGAGATACGCAGTATTTT.

This clonotype was found a few times. V and J are TRBV30 and TRBJ1-5; perhaps TRBD1 as D (6 bases). The CDR3 is 14 amino acids. The V and J ends lost 2 bases and 3 bases respectively, with 11 bases between them. Germline values: CDR1 GTSNPN, CDR2 SVGIG (reference sequence). The CDR3: CAWSSGAYNQPQHF. As DNA, the CDR3 is TGTGCCTGGAGTTCAGGGGCCTACAATCAGCCCCAGCATTTT.

The rearrangement joins TRBV19 to TRBJ2-7; TRBD1 matches at 10 bases. CDR1 LNHDA and CDR2 SQIVND come from the germline V gene (reference sequence). The J segment lost 0 bases and the V segment lost 4 bases, leaving 6 bases of the junction unmatched. The CDR3 runs to 16 residues. The CDR3 region has the DNA TGTGCCAGTAGTACGCCGGGACAGGGGTCCTCCTACGAGCAGTACTTC. Translation gives CASSTPGQGSSYEQYF.

This clonotype has at least ten counts. The chain links TRBV24-1 to TRBJ1-4, with TRBD1 as a possible D gene (6 bases). The germline gives CDR1 KGHDR, CDR2 SFDVKD. V lost 4 bases, J lost 6 bases, and 17 bases lay in between. The CDR3 length is 16 residues. DNA for the CDR3: TGTGCCACCAGTGACCCGGACAGCGCAAGAGATGAAAAACTGTTTTTT. It yields the protein CATSDPDSARDEKLFF.

This clonotype has a count of ten or more. The chain combines TRBV30 with TRBJ2-7; the D gene is possibly TRBD1 (6 bases). Germline V gene data show CDR1 as GTSNPN and CDR2 as SVGIG (reference sequence). The CDR3 consists of 15 residues. Between the trimmed V and J ends, which lost 0 bases and 0 bases, there was a span of 12 bases. CDR3 nucleotide sequence: TGTGCCTGGAGTGTAGTTGGGGGCTACTCCTACGAGCAGTACTTC. Its protein is CAWSVVGGYSYEQYF. Based on the CDR3 plus reference TRBV30 and TRBJ2-7, the full variable domain is SQTIHQWPATLVQPVGSPLSLECTVEGTSNPNLYWYRQAAGRGLQLLFYSVGIGQISSEVPQNLSASRPQDRQFILSSKKLLLSDSGFYLCAWSVVGGYSYEQYFGPGTRLTVT.

This clonotype came up many times. The chain combines TRBV2 with TRBJ2-7; D gene ambiguous. Trimming removed 1 base at V and 2 bases at J, with 9 bases between. The CDR3 runs to 14 residues. Germline V lookup: CDR1 SNHLY, CDR2 FYNNEI. The CDR3 spells CASSEGVLTYEQYF. In DNA, the CDR3 is TGTGCCAGCAGTGAAGGGGTACTTACCTACGAGCAGTACTTC.

This clonotype was seen only a few times. The DNA of the CDR3 is TGCAGTGCTAGAGATCAACTCGAGCAGTACTTC. Translating it yields CSARDQLEQYF. J is TRBJ2-7 and V is TRBV20-1; no clear D. Germline CDR1 is DFQATT and CDR2 is SNEGSKA (reference sequence). Between the trimmed V and J ends, which lost 0 bases and 6 bases, there was a span of 6 bases. There are 11 residues in the CDR3.

This clonotype was seen many times. J is TRBJ2-4 and V is TRBV5-1; D perhaps matches TRBD1 (6 bases). The CDR3 sequence is 16 residues long. The germline V gene has CDR1 SGHRS and CDR2 YFSETQ. Trimming cost V 1 base and J 1 base, with 12 bases left between them. CDR3 protein: CASSLKDSEAKNIQYF. In DNA, the CDR3 is TGCGCCAGCAGCTTGAAGGACAGCGAGGCCAAAAACATTCAGTACTTC.

This chain uses TRBV20-1 with TRBJ2-1; D possibly corresponds to TRBD2 (6 bases). Germline-derived CDR1 and CDR2 are DFQATT and SNEGSKA (reference sequence). The CDR3 is made up of 13 amino acids. V was trimmed by 3 bases and J by 5 bases, leaving 11 bases between them. The CDR3 reads CSASGGGNNEQFF. CDR3 DNA: TGCAGTGCTAGTGGCGGAGGGAACAATGAGCAGTTCTTC.

This clonotype occurred many times. The rearrangement links TRBV6-5 to TRBJ1-2, with a weak D call TRBD1 (5 bases). Trimming took 4 bases from V and 8 from J, leaving 14 bases between them. Germline-derived CDR1 and CDR2 are MNHEY and SVGAGI. CDR3 size: 13 residues. CDR3 sequence reads: CASSSTARRGYTF. Written as DNA, the CDR3 is TGTGCCAGCAGTTCGACAGCCCGGCGGGGCTACACCTTC.